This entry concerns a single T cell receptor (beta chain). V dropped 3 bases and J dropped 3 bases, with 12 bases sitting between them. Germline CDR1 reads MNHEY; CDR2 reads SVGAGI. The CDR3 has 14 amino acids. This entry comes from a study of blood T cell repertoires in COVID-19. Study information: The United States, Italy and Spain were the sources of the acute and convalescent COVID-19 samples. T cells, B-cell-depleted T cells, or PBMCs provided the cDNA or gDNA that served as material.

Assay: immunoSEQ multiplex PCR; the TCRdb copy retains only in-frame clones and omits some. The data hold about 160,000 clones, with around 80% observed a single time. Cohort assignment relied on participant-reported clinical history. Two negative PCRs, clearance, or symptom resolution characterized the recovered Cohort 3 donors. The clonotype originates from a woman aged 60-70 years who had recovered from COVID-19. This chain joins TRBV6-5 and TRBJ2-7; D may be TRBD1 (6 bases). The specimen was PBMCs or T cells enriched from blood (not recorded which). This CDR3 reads CASSYSQGSYEQYF. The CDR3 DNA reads TGTGCCAGCAGTTATTCCCAGGGGAGCTACGAGCAGTACTTC.